The rows below give T cell receptor beta chains drawn from one sample of a study of T cell changes during pregnancy in multiple sclerosis. Produced via immunoSEQ multiplex PCR; TCRdb's table is partial and in-frame only. The data hold under 130,000 clones, with roughly 92% observed a single time. This sample comprised peripheral blood, obtained after pregnancy. Every receptor here comes from a female donor with multiple sclerosis, enrolled in a pregnancy study. The CDR3 runs from the conserved cysteine through the conserved F or W. D genes are given only for firm matches. Rows give clone size only sometimes, using once, few, many, or a class for an expanded clone.

>NA|TRBV30|NA|TRBJ2-6
TGTGCCTGGAGCATCTCTGGGGCCAACGTCCTGACTTTC
CAWSISGANVLTF
>NA|TRBV6-5|NA|TRBJ1-2
TGTGCCAGCAGTGAAACGGGGGGCGTACGAGGCTACACCTTC
CASSETGGVRGYTF
>NA|TRBV30|NA|TRBJ2-7
TGTGCCTGGAGCCCGGGACTGAAAACCTACGAGCAGTACTTC
CAWSPGLKTYEQYF
>TRBD2|TRBV5-1|once|TRBJ2-7
TGCGCCAGCAGCCCCGGGACTAGCGGGTACGAGCAGTACTTC
CASSPGTSGYEQYF
>TRBD2|TRBV5-5|NA|TRBJ2-3
TGTGCCAGCAGCTTGGGGCTAGCGGGGGGCCCTAGCACAGATACGCAGTATTTT
CASSLGLAGGPSTDTQYF
>NA|TRBV6-1|NA|TRBJ1-2
TGTGCCAGCAGGAGAACTACACAGGATAACTATGGCTACACCTTC
CASRRTTQDNYGYTF
>NA|TRBV5-4|NA|TRBJ2-7
TGTGCCAGCAGTTCTAGGTTTGGGGGCGCCTACGAGCAGTACTTC
CASSSRFGGAYEQYF
>NA|TRBV7-9|NA|TRBJ2-2
TGTGCCAGCAGCCCCCCTAGGGGGGAGCTGTTTTTT
CASSPPRGELFF
>TRBD1|TRBV15|once|TRBJ1-1
TGTGCCACCAGCCTCGGACAGGGGAACACTGAAGCTTTCTTT
CATSLGQGNTEAFF
>NA|TRBV6-5|NA|TRBJ2-5
TGTGCCAGCAGTCGGACTGTTCAAGAGACCCAGTACTTC
CASSRTVQETQYF
>TRBD1|TRBV5-1|NA|TRBJ1-1
TGCGCCAGCAGCTTGGAGGGACAGATGAACACTGAAGCTTTCTTT
CASSLEGQMNTEAFF
>TRBD1|TRBV11-2|NA|TRBJ2-3
TGTGCCAGCAGCTCCTCCCCTGACAGGGTTCGCACAGATACGCAGTATTTT
CASSSSPDRVRTDTQYF
>NA|TRBV5-1|NA|TRBJ2-5
TGCGCCAGCAGCTTGGCAGCAGGGGTCGAAGAGACCCAGTACTTC
CASSLAAGVEETQYF
>TRBD1|TRBV2|NA|TRBJ1-1
TGTGCCAGCAGGCCCACAGGGGGGAACACTGAAGCTTTCTTT
CASRPTGGNTEAFF
>TRBD2|TRBV28|once|TRBJ2-7
TGTGCCAGCAGTTTTCCACAGGGGGGAACAGGCACCGGGACTAGCGGTTACAGAGAGCAGTACTTC
CASSFPQGGTGTGTSGYREQYF
>NA|TRBV5-4|NA|TRBJ2-1
TGTGCCAGCAGCTCCCCGGGACATCAGGACAATGAGCAGTTCTTC
CASSSPGHQDNEQFF
>TRBD1|TRBV28|once|TRBJ1-5
TGTGCCAGCACCAATCATAGGGACAGGGGAAGCAATCAGCCCCAGCATTTT
CASTNHRDRGSNQPQHF
>TRBD2|TRBV4-2|NA|TRBJ2-5
TGTGCCAGCAGCCAAGAGATAGGACTAGCGGGAGGAGGGGAGACCCAGTACTTC
CASSQEIGLAGGGETQYF
>NA|TRBV7-9|once|TRBJ1-2
TGTGCCAGCAGCTTAGAGGCCGACAGGCTCTCTGGCTACACCTTC
CASSLEADRLSGYTF
>NA|TRBV6-1|NA|TRBJ2-7
TGTGCCAGCAGTGAAGATGGGACACAGTCCTCCTACGAGCAGTACTTC
CASSEDGTQSSYEQYF
>TRBD2|TRBV9|NA|TRBJ2-2
TGTGCCAGCAGCGTATCGCTGACCGGGACTAGCGGAAACACCGGGGAGCTGTTTTTT
CASSVSLTGTSGNTGELFF
>NA|TRBV6-5|NA|TRBJ1-4
TGTGCCAGCAGACCTCAACAGGGTACACAAGAAAAACTGTTTTTT
CASRPQQGTQEKLFF
>NA|TRBV9|NA|TRBJ2-2
TGTGCCAGCAGCGTCCTGGGACTCTCGTCGGCGGGAACGAACACCGGGGAGCTGTTTTTT
CASSVLGLSSAGTNTGELFF
>NA|TRBV19|NA|TRBJ1-5
TGTGCCAGTAACAACCAAGAACGGGGCAATCAGCCCCAGCATTTT
CASNNQERGNQPQHF
>TRBD2|TRBV15|once|TRBJ2-1
TGTGCCACCAGCAGAGATCAGCGGGGGGCGGAGAATGAGCAGTTCTTC
CATSRDQRGAENEQFF
>TRBD1|TRBV29-1|NA|TRBJ2-4
TGCAGCGTTCTGGGGGGACAGGGGAAAAACATTCAGTACTTC
CSVLGGQGKNIQYF
>TRBD1|TRBV7-2|NA|TRBJ1-3
TGTGCCAGCAGCTTCGACAGGGGCGGGTGGGGAAACACCATATATTTT
CASSFDRGGWGNTIYF
>TRBD1|TRBV5-1|NA|TRBJ2-5
TGCGCCAGCAGCTTGGGGGGACAGGGGTCCGGATTGTACCAAGAGACCCAGTACTTC
CASSLGGQGSGLYQETQYF
>NA|TRBV12-5|once|TRBJ2-6
TGTGCTAGTGGTTTGGTATTACGGAGCTCTGGGGCCAACGTCCTGACTTTC
CASGLVLRSSGANVLTF
>TRBD2|TRBV6-1|NA|TRBJ2-1
TGTGCCAGCAGTGTTGTGGGAGGGAGCTCCTACAATGAGCAGTTCTTC
CASSVVGGSSYNEQFF
>NA|TRBV2|NA|TRBJ2-7
TGTGCCAGCACCCGGGGACATTTTCTCTCCTACGAGCAGTACTTC
CASTRGHFLSYEQYF
>NA|TRBV15|NA|TRBJ1-5
TGTGCCACCAGCAGAGTGAGGCAGGGGAAAACGCCCCAGCATTTT
CATSRVRQGKTPQHF
>NA|TRBV10-3|once|TRBJ1-6
TGTGCCATCAGTGACGCCACTCAACATTCACCCCTCCACTTT
CAISDATQHSPLHF
>TRBD2|TRBV18|NA|TRBJ2-7
TGTGCCAGCTCACCCCTGGGCAGCGGGACCTCCTACGAGCAGTACTTC
CASSPLGSGTSYEQYF
>NA|TRBV7-6|NA|TRBJ1-1
TGTGCCAGCAGCTTAGGAACGGGGAACACTGAAGCTTTCTTT
CASSLGTGNTEAFF
>NA|TRBV21-1|NA|TRBJ1-5
TGTGCCAGCAGTCCCCGGACAGGGGGCAATCAGCCCCAGCATTTT
CASSPRTGGNQPQHF
>TRBD2|TRBV5-1|NA|TRBJ2-7
TGCGCCAGCAGCGCGGGGACTAGCGGGAGCGAGCAGTACTTC
CASSAGTSGSEQYF
>NA|TRBV18|NA|TRBJ1-3
TGTGCCAGCTCACCATTACCCCCGGCAGCGGCAGGAAACACCATATATTTT
CASSPLPPAAAGNTIYF
>TRBD2|TRBV13|NA|TRBJ2-3
TGTGCCAGCAGGGCGCGGGGGGGCATTCAGAAAGATACGCAGTATTTT
CASRARGGIQKDTQYF
>NA|TRBV18|NA|TRBJ2-7
TGTGCCAGCTCACCGAAAGCGGGTGAACGGGGACCCGAGCAGTACTTC
CASSPKAGERGPEQYF
>NA|TRBV7-3|NA|TRBJ1-3
TGTGCCAGCAGTAAGGGGGGGGCGCAGGACTCTGGAAACACCATATATTTT
CASSKGGAQDSGNTIYF
>TRBD2|TRBV11-2|NA|TRBJ2-1
TGTGCCAGCAGCTTACGGCCTAGCGGGAGGGCCTCACAGGGGAATGAGCAGTTCTTC
CASSLRPSGRASQGNEQFF
>NA|TRBV29-1|NA|TRBJ1-1
TGCAGCGTTGACGGGAAGAACACTGAAGCTTTCTTT
CSVDGKNTEAFF
>TRBD1|TRBV7-2|once|TRBJ1-1
TGTGCCAGCAGCCCCACAGGGGGCCAGACTGAAGCTTTCTTT
CASSPTGGQTEAFF
>NA|TRBV4-3|NA|TRBJ2-3
TGCGCCAGCAGCCAAGATCTTATAGATACGCAGTATTTT
CASSQDLIDTQYF
>TRBD2|TRBV7-2|NA|TRBJ2-1
TGTGCCAGCAGCTTAGTGGCGGGGGGCCCGGGGGTTGAGCAGTTCTTC
CASSLVAGGPGVEQFF
>NA|TRBV27|once|TRBJ2-2
TGTGCCAGCAGTTTAGGGACTTCGAACACCGGGGAGCTGTTTTTT
CASSLGTSNTGELFF
>TRBD1|TRBV4-1|NA|TRBJ2-2
TGCGCCAGCAGCCACCCGGGACAGTGGGTCACCGGGGAGCTGTTTTTT
CASSHPGQWVTGELFF
>TRBD2|TRBV6-1|NA|TRBJ2-7
TGTGCCAGCAGTGGCCAGACTAGCCAGCTTTTTGAGCAGTACTTC
CASSGQTSQLFEQYF
>TRBD1|TRBV7-9|NA|TRBJ1-4
TGTGCCAGCAGTCAAACCGGGACAGGGTTCTTCGGACTGTTTTTT
CASSQTGTGFFGLFF
>TRBD2|TRBV18|NA|TRBJ2-2
TGTGCCAGCTCACTCCGAGTTTATAGCGGGGGAACCGGGGAGCTGTTTTTT
CASSLRVYSGGTGELFF
>NA|TRBV7-8|NA|TRBJ1-5
TGTGCCAGCAGCTTAGGGGGGGGGCGAAATCAGCCCCAGCATTTT
CASSLGGGRNQPQHF
>NA|TRBV28|NA|TRBJ2-1
TGTGCCAGCAGTGCCGCGGTCAGGGGAACCTACAATGAGCAGTTCTTC
CASSAAVRGTYNEQFF
>NA|TRBV4-2|NA|TRBJ1-6
TGTGCCAGCAGCCAAGTCGGTAGTGCACCCCTCCACTTT
CASSQVGSAPLHF
>NA|TRBV15|NA|TRBJ1-1
TGTGCCACCAGCTCCGCCGGAAAGGGGGAGTTTGCTTTCTTT
CATSSAGKGEFAFF
>NA|TRBV19|NA|TRBJ2-1
TGTGCCAGTAGTATTGGGCAGAGCTCCTACAATGAGCAGTTCTTC
CASSIGQSSYNEQFF
>TRBD1|TRBV28|few|TRBJ1-4
TGTGCCAGCAGCCGGGACAGAAATGAAAAACTGTTTTTT
CASSRDRNEKLFF
>TRBD1|TRBV6-5|NA|TRBJ1-2
TGTGCCAGCAGTTACGCTCGGACAGGCTTCTATGGCTACACCTTC
CASSYARTGFYGYTF
>NA|TRBV27|once|TRBJ2-2
TGTGCCAGCAGTTTTTCTAGCCTTGGGGAGCTGTTTTTT
CASSFSSLGELFF